These T cell receptor beta chains were read from a single sample in a study of OX40 agonist ivuxolimab in advanced cancers. Some clones are missing from TCRdb's copy, which holds only in-frame ones; the method was immunoSEQ multiplex PCR. The sample holds around 85,000 clones, less than 95% seen once. The input for sequencing was CD4+ or CD8+ T cells sorted from blood, taken in a trial of the OX40 agonist ivuxolimab. The receptor set was obtained from an adult with an advanced solid tumor such as melanoma, head and neck, liver or kidney cancer. Each CDR3 is given with its conserved first and last residue. D genes are given only for firm matches. Some rows have no size entry. The others give once, few or many, or a class for an expanded clone.

clone size	D gene	V gene	J gene	CDR3 protein	CDR3 DNA
-	-	TRBV13	TRBJ2-7	CASSITGSFGPSYEQYF	TGTGCCAGCAGCATCACGGGGTCCTTCGGACCCTCCTACGAGCAGTACTTC
-	-	TRBV27	TRBJ2-1	CASNPVTELHNEQFF	TGTGCCAGCAATCCAGTGACAGAGCTTCACAATGAGCAGTTCTTC
-	-	TRBV27	TRBJ2-3	CASTRTFSTDTQYF	TGTGCCAGCACCCGGACTTTTAGCACAGATACGCAGTATTTT
-	-	TRBV30	TRBJ1-1	CAWSLTGDEAFF	TGTGCCTGGAGCCTCACAGGAGACGAAGCTTTCTTT
-	TRBD1	TRBV19	TRBJ1-2	CASKALWGQGPTYGYTF	TGTGCCAGTAAGGCCCTATGGGGACAGGGGCCGACCTATGGCTACACCTTC
-	-	TRBV4-2	TRBJ1-2	CASSQGRDGYTF	TGTGCCAGCAGCCAAGGCCGGGATGGCTACACCTTC
-	-	TRBV28	TRBJ2-7	CASSPHSRQYEQYF	TGTGCCAGCAGCCCGCACTCCCGACAGTACGAGCAGTACTTC
-	-	TRBV6-5	TRBJ2-1	CASSYLELGTDEQFF	TGTGCCAGCAGTTACTTGGAGCTCGGGACCGATGAGCAGTTCTTC
-	-	TRBV9	TRBJ2-1	CASSTGGYNEQFF	TGTGCCAGCAGCACAGGTGGCTACAATGAGCAGTTCTTC
-	-	TRBV5-8	TRBJ2-1	CASSLANGVLFF	TGTGCCAGCAGCTTGGCCAACGGGGTACTGTTCTTC
-	TRBD2	TRBV11-3	TRBJ2-3	CASRLAGGWDTQYF	TGTGCCAGCCGACTAGCGGGAGGTTGGGATACGCAGTATTTT
-	TRBD1	TRBV28	TRBJ1-5	CASSSGGQGPYSNQPQHF	TGTGCCAGCAGTTCGGGGGGACAGGGACCGTATAGCAATCAGCCCCAGCATTTT
-	TRBD2	TRBV5-4	TRBJ2-1	CASSLGLALNEQFF	TGTGCCAGCAGCTTGGGACTAGCGCTTAATGAGCAGTTCTTC
few	-	TRBV27	TRBJ1-5	CASSPTGNQPQHF	TGTGCCAGCAGTCCCACGGGCAATCAGCCCCAGCATTTT
-	-	TRBV7-8	TRBJ2-7	CASSLGRGGQGPPKYEQYF	TGTGCCAGCAGCTTAGGTAGGGGTGGGCAGGGACCGCCGAAGTACGAGCAGTACTTC
-	-	TRBV9	TRBJ2-1	CASSVDGGIDEQFF	TGTGCCAGCAGCGTAGATGGGGGGATCGATGAGCAGTTCTTC
-	-	TRBV6-5	TRBJ2-1	CASSPPTTAYNEQFF	TGTGCCAGCAGTCCCCCCACGACAGCTTACAATGAGCAGTTCTTC
-	-	TRBV7-9	TRBJ1-1	CASSLGANTEAFF	TGTGCCAGCAGCTTAGGAGCGAACACTGAAGCTTTCTTT
-	-	TRBV4-3	TRBJ1-2	CASSQVGGLLGGYTF	TGCGCCAGCAGCCAAGTTGGGGGGCTTCTAGGTGGCTACACCTTC
-	TRBD1	TRBV19	TRBJ1-3	CASRTTGQAGNTIYF	TGTGCCAGTAGGACGACAGGGCAGGCTGGAAACACCATATATTTT
-	-	TRBV2	TRBJ1-2	CASNAPHQGYGYTF	TGTGCCAGCAATGCACCACACCAAGGCTATGGCTACACCTTC
-	-	TRBV30	TRBJ2-3	CAWSIITMGRTDTQYF	TGTGCCTGGAGTATTATTACGATGGGACGCACAGATACGCAGTATTTT
-	-	TRBV13	TRBJ2-1	CASSPMGRGIYNEQFF	TGTGCCAGCAGCCCAATGGGGCGGGGTATCTACAATGAGCAGTTCTTC
-	-	TRBV6-5	TRBJ1-5	CASRKGGGNQPQHF	TGTGCCAGCCGTAAGGGAGGGGGAAATCAGCCCCAGCATTTT
-	-	TRBV30	TRBJ1-5	CAWNISPNQPQHF	TGTGCCTGGAATATCAGCCCTAATCAGCCCCAGCATTTT
-	-	TRBV4-1	TRBJ2-3	CASSQLGDTQYF	TGCGCCAGCAGCCAACTTGGCGATACGCAGTATTTT
-	-	TRBV27	TRBJ2-3	CASSPGGAYTQYF	TGTGCCAGCAGTCCCGGGGGAGCCTATACGCAGTATTTT
few	-	TRBV4-3	TRBJ1-1	CASSQESGLNTEAFF	TGCGCCAGCAGCCAAGAGTCCGGATTGAATACTGAAGCTTTCTTT
-	-	TRBV15	TRBJ1-3	CATSSEKEAGNTIYF	TGTGCCACCAGCAGTGAAAAGGAGGCTGGAAACACCATATATTTT
-	TRBD1	TRBV11-2	TRBJ2-3	CASSFWTGGTDTQYF	TGTGCCAGCAGCTTTTGGACAGGGGGCACAGATACGCAGTATTTT
-	-	TRBV28	TRBJ1-5	CASSFWGRDQPQHF	TGTGCCAGCAGCTTCTGGGGGCGAGATCAGCCCCAGCATTTT
-	-	TRBV7-2	TRBJ2-7	CASSSSRRVEQYF	TGTGCCAGCAGCTCCAGCCGCCGTGTCGAGCAGTACTTC
-	-	TRBV30	TRBJ1-1	CAWMWMNTEAFF	TGTGCCTGGATGTGGATGAACACTGAAGCTTTCTTT
-	-	TRBV2	TRBJ1-1	CASSEGRRGTEAFF	TGTGCCAGCAGTGAGGGGCGGAGGGGAACTGAAGCCTTCTTT
few	-	TRBV21-1	TRBJ1-5	CASTQGKSSNQPQHF	TGTGCCAGCACCCAAGGGAAAAGCAGCAATCAGCCCCAGCATTTT
once	-	TRBV5-4	TRBJ2-3	CASSSTDTQYF	TGTGCCAGCAGCTCAACAGATACGCAGTATTTT
-	-	TRBV7-9	TRBJ2-3	CASSSWSGEIEDTQYF	TGTGCCAGCAGCTCCTGGTCAGGGGAAATTGAAGATACGCAGTATTTT
once	TRBD1	TRBV9	TRBJ1-6	CASSVDGTGTGNSPLHF	TGTGCCAGCAGCGTAGATGGGACAGGGACGGGCAATTCACCCCTCCACTTT
once	TRBD1	TRBV4-3	TRBJ1-2	CASSPWDRVYGYTF	TGCGCCAGCAGCCCTTGGGACAGGGTATATGGCTACACCTTC
-	TRBD1	TRBV6-5	TRBJ1-5	CASSYGTANF	TGTGCCAGCAGTTACGGGACAGCAAATTTT
-	-	TRBV6-1	TRBJ1-5	CASSGARFGYNQPQHF	TGTGCCAGCAGTGGGGCCCGGTTTGGATACAATCAGCCCCAGCATTTT
-	-	TRBV6-5	TRBJ1-5	CASNSGLGPQHF	TGTGCCAGCAACTCGGGTCTCGGGCCCCAGCATTTT
-	-	TRBV4-1	TRBJ2-1	CASSPYAGSTNEQFF	TGCGCCAGCAGCCCTTACGCGGGATCGACCAATGAGCAGTTCTTC
-	TRBD1	TRBV7-9	TRBJ1-2	CASNLQGAGGYTF	TGTGCCAGCAACCTACAGGGGGCTGGGGGCTACACCTTC
-	TRBD1	TRBV6-5	TRBJ2-1	CASTTTGEGYNEQFF	TGTGCCAGCACCACGACAGGGGAAGGTTACAATGAGCAGTTCTTC
-	-	TRBV6-1	TRBJ1-5	CASSEYRAKNQPQHF	TGTGCCAGCAGTGAATACAGGGCGAAGAATCAGCCCCAGCATTTT
once	TRBD2	TRBV9	TRBJ2-1	CASSVGLAGANEQFF	TGTGCCAGCAGCGTAGGACTAGCGGGCGCCAATGAGCAGTTCTTC
-	-	TRBV28	TRBJ2-7	CASSWGVYEQYF	TGTGCCAGCAGTTGGGGGGTCTACGAGCAGTACTTC
-	TRBD2	TRBV9	TRBJ2-1	CASSVSGTSSNEQFF	TGTGCCAGCAGCGTGTCCGGGACTAGCAGTAATGAGCAGTTCTTC
-	-	TRBV19	TRBJ2-3	CAVPQGGGPCTDTQYF	TGTGCCGTCCCACAGGGTGGGGGCCCCTGCACAGATACGCAGTATTTT
-	TRBD1	TRBV9	TRBJ1-3	CASSPTGPSGNTIYF	TGTGCCAGCAGCCCGACAGGGCCCTCTGGAAACACCATATATTTT
-	TRBD2	TRBV5-4	TRBJ2-3	CASSETSVLADTQYF	TGTGCCAGCAGCGAAACTAGCGTATTGGCAGATACGCAGTATTTT
-	TRBD1	TRBV28	TRBJ1-1	CASSSDRGNTEAFF	TGTGCCAGCAGTTCCGACAGGGGGAACACTGAAGCTTTCTTT